These 4 T cell receptor beta chains originate from one sample sequenced in a study of cytomegalovirus exposure and HLA in healthy donors. A multiplex PCR was run with 60 Vbeta primers and 13 Jbeta primers. Using immunoSEQ multiplex PCR, the repertoire was profiled, and TCRdb retains in-frame clones only, with some absent. The table shows around 140,000 clones, with roughly four fifths occurring only once. Sequenced sample: PBMCs. These receptors were obtained from a man aged 18 to 30 in good health and CMV-seropositive.

The chain carries TRBV27 and TRBJ2-1; D remains ambiguous. The germline CDR1 and CDR2 sequences are MNHEY and SMNVEV (reference sequence). The CDR3 length is 12 residues. V was pared by 0 bases and J by 7 bases, with 4 bases between. The CDR3 spells CASSLSRNEQFF. CDR3 DNA: TGTGCCAGCAGTTTATCTCGGAATGAGCAGTTCTTC.

This clone was seen a few times. This chain joins TRBV4-2 and TRBJ2-7, with TRBD2 identical over 7 bases. Germline values: CDR1 LGHNA, CDR2 YNFKEQ. The junction had 3 bases not matched to a gene; V was cut back by 1 base and J by 3 bases. The length of the CDR3 is 14 residues. CDR3 nucleotide sequence: TGTGCCAGCAGCCAAGGTGGACTAGTCTACGAGCAGTACTTC. The encoded protein is CASSQGGLVYEQYF.

The chain links TRBV6-1 to TRBJ1-2, with 7 bases that match TRBD1. Trimming cost V 4 bases and J 6 bases; bases outside gene matches: 11. This CDR3 has 15 residues. Germline V gives CDR1 MNHNS, CDR2 SASEGT. The CDR3 loop is CASSVRQGGLDGYTF. CDR3 nucleotide sequence: TGTGCCAGCAGTGTTCGACAGGGAGGTTTAGATGGCTACACCTTC.

The sample holds one count of this clone. One junction end does not reproduce the germline sequence, and a read error may be involved. V gene TRBV6-1 combines with J gene TRBJ1-2; 7 bases agree with TRBD1. Germline values: CDR1 MNHNS, CDR2 SASEGT. The CDR3 length is 16 residues. CDR3 nucleotide sequence: TGTGCCAGCAGAGAAGGGGGGACAGCAGCTTACTATGGCTACACCTTC. This translates into CASREGGTAAYYGYTF.